This TCR beta chain was recorded in a study of identical twins. Regarding the study as a whole: Abundant beta clonotypes from cord blood bore fewer insertions; memory repertoires lacked this pattern.

The V gene lost 0 bases and the J gene lost 5 bases, with 11 bases spanning the gap. The CDR3 has 14 amino acids. Germline CDR1 SEHNR, CDR2 FQNEAQ (reference sequence). TCRdb re-derived calls from the 5' RACE reads in MiXCR, one entry per CDR3 protein. The sample holds approximately 590,000 distinct CDR3 sequences, roughly 9.9% seen once. For this clonotype: Antigen unknown.

These data were also filed under a second study, of yellow fever vaccine responses in identical twins.

The sequenced material came from PBMCs. The TCR was taken from a woman younger than 30 in good health. The rearrangement uses TRBV7-9 and TRBJ2-7; no definite D call. The CDR3 region is CASSLARLGHEQYF. DNA of the CDR3: TGTGCCAGCAGCTTAGCGCGTTTAGGGCACGAGCAGTACTTC.